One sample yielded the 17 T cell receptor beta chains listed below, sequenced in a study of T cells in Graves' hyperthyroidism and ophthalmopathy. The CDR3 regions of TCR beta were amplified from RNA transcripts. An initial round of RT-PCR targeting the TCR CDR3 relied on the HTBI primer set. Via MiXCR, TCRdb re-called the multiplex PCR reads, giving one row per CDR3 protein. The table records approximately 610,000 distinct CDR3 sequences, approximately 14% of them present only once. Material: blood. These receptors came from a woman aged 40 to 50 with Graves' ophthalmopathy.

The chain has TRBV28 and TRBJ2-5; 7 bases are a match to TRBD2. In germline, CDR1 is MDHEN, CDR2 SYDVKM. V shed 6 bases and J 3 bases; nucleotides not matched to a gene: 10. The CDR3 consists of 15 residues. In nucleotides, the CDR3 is TGTGCCAGCAGCCCGGCGGGGGACCCAAAAGAGACCCAGTACTTC. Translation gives CASSPAGDPKETQYF.

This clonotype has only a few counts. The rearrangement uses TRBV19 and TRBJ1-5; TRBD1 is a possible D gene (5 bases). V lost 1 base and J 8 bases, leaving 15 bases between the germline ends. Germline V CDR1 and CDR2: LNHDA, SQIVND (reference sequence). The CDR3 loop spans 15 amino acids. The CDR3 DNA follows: TGTGCCAGTAGTATAGGGGGGACGTCTATAGAGCCCCAGCATTTT. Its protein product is CASSIGGTSIEPQHF. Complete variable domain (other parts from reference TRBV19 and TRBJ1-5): DGGITQSPKYLFRKEGQNVTLSCEQNLNHDAMYWYRQDPGQGLRLIYYSQIVNDFQKGDIAEGYSVSREKKESFPLTVTSAQKNPTAFYLCASSIGGTSIEPQHFGDGTRLSIL.

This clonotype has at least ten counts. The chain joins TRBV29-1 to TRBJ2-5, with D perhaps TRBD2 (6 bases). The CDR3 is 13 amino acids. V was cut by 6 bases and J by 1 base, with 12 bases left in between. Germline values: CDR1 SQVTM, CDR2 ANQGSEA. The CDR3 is CSVALAPQETQYF. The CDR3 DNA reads TGCAGCGTCGCACTAGCCCCCCAAGAGACCCAGTACTTC.

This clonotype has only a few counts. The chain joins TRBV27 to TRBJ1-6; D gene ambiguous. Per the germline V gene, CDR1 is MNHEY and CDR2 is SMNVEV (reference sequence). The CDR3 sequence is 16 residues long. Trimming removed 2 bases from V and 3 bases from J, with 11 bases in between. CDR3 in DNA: TGTGCCAGCAGTTTACGGGCGGATAGCTATAATTCACCCCTCCACTTT. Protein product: CASSLRADSYNSPLHF.

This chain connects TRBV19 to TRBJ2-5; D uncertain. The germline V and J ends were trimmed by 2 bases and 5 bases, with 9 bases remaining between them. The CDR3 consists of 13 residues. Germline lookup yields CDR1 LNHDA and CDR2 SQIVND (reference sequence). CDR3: CASSIIGTETQYF. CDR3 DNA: TGTGCCAGTAGTATAATCGGTACGGAGACCCAGTACTTC.

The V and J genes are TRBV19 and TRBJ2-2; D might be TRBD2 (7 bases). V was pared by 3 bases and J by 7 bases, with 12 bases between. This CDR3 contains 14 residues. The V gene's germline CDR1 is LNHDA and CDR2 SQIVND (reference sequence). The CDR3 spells CASSMAGANGELFF. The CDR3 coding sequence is TGTGCCAGTAGTATGGCGGGGGCAAACGGGGAGCTGTTTTTT.

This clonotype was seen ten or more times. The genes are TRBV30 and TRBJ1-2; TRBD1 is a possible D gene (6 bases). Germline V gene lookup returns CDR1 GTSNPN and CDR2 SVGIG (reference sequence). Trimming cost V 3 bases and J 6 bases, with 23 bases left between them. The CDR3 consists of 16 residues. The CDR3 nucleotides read TGTGCCTGGAGCCAATTCACAGGGCCGGGGTCGCATGGCTACACCTTC. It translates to CAWSQFTGPGSHGYTF.

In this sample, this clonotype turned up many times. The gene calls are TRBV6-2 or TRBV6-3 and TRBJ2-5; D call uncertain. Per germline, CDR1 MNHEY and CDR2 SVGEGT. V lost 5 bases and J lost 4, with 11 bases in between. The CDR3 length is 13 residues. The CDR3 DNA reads TGTGCCAGCAGTCTCTCAGAGATAGAGACCCAGTACTTC. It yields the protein CASSLSEIETQYF.

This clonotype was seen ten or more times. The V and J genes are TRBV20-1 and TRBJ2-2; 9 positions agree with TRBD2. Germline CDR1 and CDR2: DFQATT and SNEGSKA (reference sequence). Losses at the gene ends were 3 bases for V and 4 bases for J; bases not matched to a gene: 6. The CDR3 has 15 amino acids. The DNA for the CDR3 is TGCAGTGCTAGGGCGGGAGGGGGGAGCACCGGGGAGCTGTTTTTT. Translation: CSARAGGGSTGELFF.

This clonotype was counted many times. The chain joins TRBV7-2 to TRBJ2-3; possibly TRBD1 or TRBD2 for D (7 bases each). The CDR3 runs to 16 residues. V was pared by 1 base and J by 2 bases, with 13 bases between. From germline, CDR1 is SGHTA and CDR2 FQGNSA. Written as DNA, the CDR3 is TGTGCCAGCAGCTTAGGGCAGGGGGGGGCCACAGATACGCAGTATTTT. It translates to CASSLGQGGATDTQYF.

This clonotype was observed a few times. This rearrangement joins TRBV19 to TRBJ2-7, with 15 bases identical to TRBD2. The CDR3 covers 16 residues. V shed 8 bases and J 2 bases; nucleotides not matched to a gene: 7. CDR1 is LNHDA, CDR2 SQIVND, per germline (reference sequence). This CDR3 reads CASRTSGRGSAYEQYF. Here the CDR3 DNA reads TGTGCCAGTCGGACTAGCGGGAGGGGGTCGGCCTACGAGCAGTACTTC.

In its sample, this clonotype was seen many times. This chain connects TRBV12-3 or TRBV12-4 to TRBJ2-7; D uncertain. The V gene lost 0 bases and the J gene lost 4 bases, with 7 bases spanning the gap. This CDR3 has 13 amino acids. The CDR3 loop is CASSLAEHYEQYF. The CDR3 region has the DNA TGTGCCAGCAGTTTAGCGGAGCATTACGAGCAGTACTTC.

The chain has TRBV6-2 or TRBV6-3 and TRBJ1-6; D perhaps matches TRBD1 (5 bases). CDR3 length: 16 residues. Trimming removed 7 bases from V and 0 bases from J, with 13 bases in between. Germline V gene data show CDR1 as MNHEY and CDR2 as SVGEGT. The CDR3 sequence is CASIPGTSSYNSPLHF. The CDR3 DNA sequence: TGTGCCAGCATCCCGGGGACCAGCTCCTATAATTCACCCCTCCACTTT.

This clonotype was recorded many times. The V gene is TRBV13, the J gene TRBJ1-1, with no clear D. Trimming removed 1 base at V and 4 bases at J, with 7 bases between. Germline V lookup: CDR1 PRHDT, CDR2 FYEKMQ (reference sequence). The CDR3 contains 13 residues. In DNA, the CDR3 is TGTGCCAGCAGCTTAGCTGTTAGCACTGAAGCTTTCTTT. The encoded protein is CASSLAVSTEAFF.

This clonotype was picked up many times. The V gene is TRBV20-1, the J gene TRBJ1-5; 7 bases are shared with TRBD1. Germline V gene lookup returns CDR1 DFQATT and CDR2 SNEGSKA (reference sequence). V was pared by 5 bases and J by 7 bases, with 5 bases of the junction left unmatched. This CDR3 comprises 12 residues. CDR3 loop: CSAEGTAQPQHF. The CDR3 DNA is TGCAGTGCTGAAGGGACAGCGCAGCCCCAGCATTTT.

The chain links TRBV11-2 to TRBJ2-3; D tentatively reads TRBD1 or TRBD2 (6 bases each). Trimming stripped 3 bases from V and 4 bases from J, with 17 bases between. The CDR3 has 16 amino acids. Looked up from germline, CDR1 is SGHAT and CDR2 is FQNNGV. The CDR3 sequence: CASSFDKGGLPDTQYF. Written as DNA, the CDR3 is TGTGCCAGCAGCTTTGATAAGGGGGGACTCCCAGATACGCAGTATTTT.

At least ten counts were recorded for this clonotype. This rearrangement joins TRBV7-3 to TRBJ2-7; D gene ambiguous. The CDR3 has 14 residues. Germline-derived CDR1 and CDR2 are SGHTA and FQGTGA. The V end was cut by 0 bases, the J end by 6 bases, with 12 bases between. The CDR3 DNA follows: TGTGCCAGCAGCTTAACCAACACTGCCGCCGAGCAGTACTTC. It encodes CASSLTNTAAEQYF.